This is a list of T cell receptor beta chains from one sample in a study of shared clonotypes between healthy human individuals. Clones were read by immunoSEQ multiplex PCR, and TCRdb kept only the in-frame ones, dropping some. The profile shows 1 million to 1.2 million clones, about 72% of them singletons. The sequenced sample consisted of memory CD4+ T cells from PBMCs. These receptors were taken from a young man in good health. Some clones in this sample may be carry-over from other donors' samples. Both conserved end residues are part of each CDR3. D genes are given only for firm matches. Size values are once, few and many counts, or a class for expanded clones, and some rows have none.

d_gene: NA; v_gene: TRBV6-5; abundance: once; j_gene: TRBJ2-7; len: 13; CDR3nt: TGTGCCAGCAACCCTAGGGTCCATGACGAGCAGTACTTC; CDR3aa: CASNPRVHDEQYF
d_gene: NA; v_gene: TRBV7-9; abundance: NA; j_gene: TRBJ2-1; len: 17; CDR3nt: TGTGCCAGCAGCACCTCGATGGGCAGAAAGCCCTACAATGAGCAGTTCTTC; CDR3aa: CASSTSMGRKPYNEQFF
d_gene: NA; v_gene: TRBV20-1; abundance: NA; j_gene: TRBJ2-7; len: 11; CDR3nt: TGCAGTTTTATGGGGGACCCCGAGCAGTACTTC; CDR3aa: CSFMGDPEQYF
d_gene: NA; v_gene: TRBV28; abundance: NA; j_gene: TRBJ1-5; len: 14; CDR3nt: TGTGCCAGCACCGAGGGACCGGGTTACCAGCCCCAGCATTTT; CDR3aa: CASTEGPGYQPQHF
d_gene: NA; v_gene: TRBV10-3; abundance: NA; j_gene: TRBJ1-5; len: 13; CDR3nt: TGTGCCATCAGGGCCGATTTAAATCAGCCCCAGCATTTT; CDR3aa: CAIRADLNQPQHF
d_gene: NA; v_gene: TRBV5-1; abundance: NA; j_gene: TRBJ2-2; len: 13; CDR3nt: TGCGCCAGCAGCTTTACAGAGACCGGGGAGCTGTTTTTT; CDR3aa: CASSFTETGELFF
d_gene: TRBD1; v_gene: TRBV18; abundance: NA; j_gene: TRBJ1-1; len: 15; CDR3nt: TGTGCCAGCTCACCATCCTTGACAGGGGAAACTGAAGCTTTCTTT; CDR3aa: CASSPSLTGETEAFF
d_gene: NA; v_gene: TRBV5-6; abundance: NA; j_gene: TRBJ2-5; len: 13; CDR3nt: TGTGCCAGCAGCCTGGCCGTGGGGGAGACCCAGTACTTC; CDR3aa: CASSLAVGETQYF
d_gene: NA; v_gene: TRBV18; abundance: NA; j_gene: TRBJ1-5; len: 12; CDR3nt: TGTGCCAGCTCACCGGTAGGGCAGCCCCAGCATTTT; CDR3aa: CASSPVGQPQHF
d_gene: TRBD1; v_gene: TRBV19; abundance: NA; j_gene: TRBJ2-3; len: 17; CDR3nt: TGTGCCAGTAGTTACACCGGGACAGGGTACGGCACAGATACGCAGTATTTT; CDR3aa: CASSYTGTGYGTDTQYF
d_gene: NA; v_gene: TRBV5-1; abundance: NA; j_gene: TRBJ1-3; len: 14; CDR3nt: TGCGCCAGCAGCCCCGGGATCTCTGGAAACACCATATATTTT; CDR3aa: CASSPGISGNTIYF
d_gene: NA; v_gene: TRBV7-8; abundance: NA; j_gene: TRBJ1-5; len: 16; CDR3nt: TGTGCCAGCAGCTTAGCCGCCCAGGGTAATGGCAGGCCCCAGCATTTT; CDR3aa: CASSLAAQGNGRPQHF
d_gene: NA; v_gene: TRBV7-3; abundance: NA; j_gene: TRBJ1-2; len: 13; CDR3nt: TGTGCCAGCAGTCCGGGGGGCAATTCTGGCTACACCTTC; CDR3aa: CASSPGGNSGYTF
d_gene: TRBD2; v_gene: TRBV6-1; abundance: NA; j_gene: TRBJ2-3; len: 18; CDR3nt: TGTGCCAGCAGTAAAGCGGGAGGGCCGGTAGGTTTCTCAGATACGCAGTATTTT; CDR3aa: CASSKAGGPVGFSDTQYF
d_gene: NA; v_gene: TRBV18; abundance: NA; j_gene: TRBJ2-7; len: 13; CDR3nt: TGTGCCAGCTCACCCCAGAAGGACTACGAGCAGTACTTC; CDR3aa: CASSPQKDYEQYF
d_gene: TRBD1; v_gene: TRBV13; abundance: NA; j_gene: TRBJ2-1; len: 17; CDR3nt: TGTGCCAGCAGCTTAGGGGACAGGGGGGTTTTGGGCAATGAGCAGTTCTTC; CDR3aa: CASSLGDRGVLGNEQFF
d_gene: TRBD1; v_gene: TRBV2; abundance: NA; j_gene: TRBJ2-5; len: 15; CDR3nt: TGTGCCAGCAGGAATATCGGACAGGGTTCAGGGGCCCAGTACTTC; CDR3aa: CASRNIGQGSGAQYF
d_gene: TRBD2; v_gene: TRBV19; abundance: NA; j_gene: TRBJ2-4; len: 15; CDR3nt: TGTGCCAGTACCTCACTAGCGGGAGTTGGAAACATTCAGTACTTC; CDR3aa: CASTSLAGVGNIQYF
d_gene: NA; v_gene: TRBV20-1; abundance: many; j_gene: TRBJ1-1; len: 10; CDR3nt: TGCAGTGCCGTCAAGTCTGAAGCTTTCTTT; CDR3aa: CSAVKSEAFF
d_gene: TRBD2; v_gene: TRBV10-3; abundance: NA; j_gene: TRBJ2-3; len: 17; CDR3nt: TGTGCCTCGAGGACTAGCGGGAGCCCAATAATGACAGATACGCAGTATTTT; CDR3aa: CASRTSGSPIMTDTQYF
d_gene: NA; v_gene: TRBV10-1; abundance: few; j_gene: TRBJ2-7; len: 12; CDR3nt: TGCGCCAGCAGGGAACACCTTGGTAAGCAGTACTTC; CDR3aa: CASREHLGKQYF
d_gene: TRBD1; v_gene: TRBV5-1; abundance: NA; j_gene: TRBJ2-6; len: 17; CDR3nt: TGCGCCAGCAGCCGCTCCGGGACAGGGGTCGGGGCCAACGTCCTGACTTTC; CDR3aa: CASSRSGTGVGANVLTF
d_gene: TRBD1; v_gene: TRBV28; abundance: NA; j_gene: TRBJ1-1; len: 15; CDR3nt: TGTGCCAGCAGGGGGACAGGGGGCTGGAACACTGAAGCTTTCTTT; CDR3aa: CASRGTGGWNTEAFF
d_gene: NA; v_gene: TRBV30; abundance: few; j_gene: TRBJ1-5; len: 13; CDR3nt: TGTGCCTGGAGTTACAGGGAGGGACAGCCCCAGCATTTT; CDR3aa: CAWSYREGQPQHF
d_gene: NA; v_gene: TRBV11-2; abundance: NA; j_gene: TRBJ2-5; len: 14; CDR3nt: TGTGCCAGCAGCTCGTTAGGTACCCAAGAGACCCAGTACTTC; CDR3aa: CASSSLGTQETQYF
d_gene: NA; v_gene: TRBV5-1; abundance: NA; j_gene: TRBJ2-2; len: 15; CDR3nt: TGCGCCAGCAGCCCCTCGGGTCTGAACACCGGGGAGCTGTTTTTT; CDR3aa: CASSPSGLNTGELFF
d_gene: TRBD1; v_gene: TRBV7-9; abundance: NA; j_gene: TRBJ1-2; len: 16; CDR3nt: TGTGCCAGCAGCTACTTGGGACAGGAAAATAACTATGGCTACACCTTC; CDR3aa: CASSYLGQENNYGYTF
d_gene: TRBD2; v_gene: TRBV9; abundance: NA; j_gene: TRBJ2-3; len: 18; CDR3nt: TGTGCCAGCAGCGTTTCCAGTTCTAGCGGGAGGGCGGTAGATACGCAGTATTTT; CDR3aa: CASSVSSSSGRAVDTQYF
d_gene: TRBD1; v_gene: TRBV10-1; abundance: NA; j_gene: TRBJ2-3; len: 15; CDR3nt: TGCGCCAGCAGTTCGGGACAGGGACTTGAGGATACGCAGTATTTT; CDR3aa: CASSSGQGLEDTQYF
d_gene: TRBD1; v_gene: TRBV7-8; abundance: NA; j_gene: TRBJ2-1; len: 22; CDR3nt: TGTGCCAGCAGTCCCGGGACAGGGGGCTGGATAGCGGGATCAGGGGGTTACAATGAGCAGTTCTTC; CDR3aa: CASSPGTGGWIAGSGGYNEQFF
d_gene: NA; v_gene: TRBV5-1; abundance: NA; j_gene: TRBJ2-3; len: 13; CDR3nt: TGCGCCAGCAGCCCGACGAGCGCAGATACGCAGTATTTT; CDR3aa: CASSPTSADTQYF
d_gene: TRBD2; v_gene: TRBV5-5; abundance: NA; j_gene: TRBJ2-7; len: 15; CDR3nt: TGTGCCAGCAGCTTGAGCACTAGCGGGAGAAAGGAGCAGTACTTC; CDR3aa: CASSLSTSGRKEQYF
d_gene: TRBD2; v_gene: TRBV9; abundance: NA; j_gene: TRBJ2-3; len: 17; CDR3nt: TGTGCCAGCAGCTACTCCGGGACTAGCGGGAGCACAGATACGCAGTATTTT; CDR3aa: CASSYSGTSGSTDTQYF
d_gene: NA; v_gene: TRBV19; abundance: NA; j_gene: TRBJ2-2; len: 14; CDR3nt: TGTGCCTCCACGGTCGGGGGAAGGGGCGGGGAGCTGTTTTTT; CDR3aa: CASTVGGRGGELFF
d_gene: NA; v_gene: TRBV7-9; abundance: few; j_gene: TRBJ1-6; len: 14; CDR3nt: TGTGCCAGCAGCTACCCGGGTCGGTATTCACCCCTCCACTTT; CDR3aa: CASSYPGRYSPLHF
d_gene: NA; v_gene: TRBV7-3; abundance: NA; j_gene: TRBJ2-1; len: 15; CDR3nt: TGTGCCAGCAGCTCCCGGGGAGGATTAGCAAATGAGCAGTTCTTC; CDR3aa: CASSSRGGLANEQFF
d_gene: NA; v_gene: TRBV18; abundance: NA; j_gene: TRBJ2-2; len: 13; CDR3nt: TGTGCCAGCTCAACAGGGTTCACCGGGGAGCTGTTTTTT; CDR3aa: CASSTGFTGELFF
d_gene: NA; v_gene: TRBV11-2; abundance: NA; j_gene: TRBJ2-5; len: 16; CDR3nt: TGTGCCAGCAGCTTTCAAAAAGCTGCGATGATGGAGACCCAGTACTTC; CDR3aa: CASSFQKAAMMETQYF
d_gene: NA; v_gene: TRBV23-1; abundance: once; j_gene: TRBJ1-2; len: 14; CDR3nt: TGCGCCAGCAGTCAACTTGACTCAGGCTATGGCTACACCTTC; CDR3aa: CASSQLDSGYGYTF
d_gene: NA; v_gene: TRBV15; abundance: NA; j_gene: TRBJ1-5; len: 14; CDR3nt: TGTGCCACCAGCAGCCGAGCCCAGCGTCAGCCCCAGCATTTT; CDR3aa: CATSSRAQRQPQHF
d_gene: TRBD1; v_gene: TRBV7-9; abundance: many; j_gene: TRBJ1-2; len: 12; CDR3nt: TGTGCCAGCAGCACCGGGACAGATGGCTACACCTTC; CDR3aa: CASSTGTDGYTF
d_gene: TRBD2; v_gene: TRBV5-1; abundance: NA; j_gene: TRBJ2-1; len: 15; CDR3nt: TGCGCCAGCAGTCCTAGCGGGAGGACCTACAATGAGCAGTTCTTC; CDR3aa: CASSPSGRTYNEQFF
d_gene: TRBD1; v_gene: TRBV6-6; abundance: few; j_gene: TRBJ1-5; len: 15; CDR3nt: TGTGCCAGCCGTTTAAGGGACAGGGAGAATCAGCCCCAGCATTTT; CDR3aa: CASRLRDRENQPQHF